The 23 T cell receptor beta chains given below trace back to one sample, sequenced in a study of blood T cell repertoires in COVID-19. The protocol was immunoSEQ multiplex PCR, while the TCRdb copy is restricted to in-frame clones and leaves out a portion. This sample has fewer than 350,000 clones; under 90% occur once, and the top ten carry roughly 5.2%. The sequenced sample was PBMCs or T cells enriched from blood (not recorded which). The receptors derive from a man in his sixties who had recovered from COVID-19.

The gene calls are TRBV14 and TRBJ1-2; unclear D gene. The CDR3 runs to 14 residues. V lost 2 bases, J lost 5 bases, and 12 bases lay in between. Germline V CDR1 and CDR2: SGHDN, FVKESK. The CDR3 is CASSQYAASYGYTF. The CDR3 bases are TGTGCCAGCAGCCAATACGCAGCGAGTTATGGCTACACCTTC. Supplemented by reference TRBV14 and TRBJ1-2, the full variable domain reads EAGVTQFPSHSVIEKGQTVTLRCDPISGHDNLYWYRRVMGKEIKFLLHFVKESKQDESGMPNNRFLAERTGGTYSTLKVQPAELEDSGVYFCASSQYAASYGYTFGSGTRLTVV.

The V gene is TRBV7-9, the J gene TRBJ1-4, with 8 nucleotides matching TRBD1. Germline V gene data show CDR1 as SEHNR and CDR2 as FQNEAQ (reference sequence). The CDR3 totals 17 residues. The V and J ends lost 4 bases and 0 bases, in that order; junction bases with no gene match: 7. CDR3 DNA: TGTGCCAGCAGCTCTCCAGGGGGCAGAGCAACTAATGAAAAACTGTTTTTT. Encoded protein: CASSSPGGRATNEKLFF.

The J gene is TRBJ2-5, the V gene TRBV19; 7 bases map to TRBD1. Germline V gives CDR1 LNHDA, CDR2 SQIVND (reference sequence). The CDR3 length is 15 residues. V was clipped by 10 bases and J by 5 bases; unmatched bases: 16. DNA for the CDR3: TGTGCCACTGCAAGGGGGCAGGACCCGTGGGAGACCCAGTACTTC. Residues: CATARGQDPWETQYF.

The chain links TRBV19 to TRBJ2-2, with TRBD2 identical over 8 bases. V lost 5 bases and J lost 1; bases outside the gene matches: 6. Germline V gives CDR1 LNHDA, CDR2 SQIVND (reference sequence). The CDR3 covers 16 residues. CDR3 protein: CASSLQTSVNTGELFF. The CDR3 DNA reads as TGTGCCAGTAGTCTCCAGACTAGCGTGAACACCGGGGAGCTGTTTTTT.

This sequence joins TRBV18 and TRBJ1-2; the D is unclear. CDR3 length equals 11 residues. CDR1 and CDR2 from the germline V gene are KGHSH and LQKENI. Trimming left V 5 bases short and J 4 bases short, with 5 bases between. DNA for the CDR3: TGTGCCAGCTCATCTACCTATGGCTACACCTTC. Its translation is CASSSTYGYTF.

The chain joins TRBV5-4 to TRBJ2-6; D gene ambiguous. This CDR3 region has 16 residues. CDR1 and CDR2 from the germline V gene are SGHNT and YYREEE (reference sequence). Deletions cut 5 bases from V and 4 bases from J, with 16 bases between. This chain's CDR3 is CASSPGSLGGANVLTF. CDR3 DNA sequence: TGTGCCAGCAGTCCCGGTTCTCTAGGAGGGGCCAACGTCCTGACTTTC. Full variable domain (missing parts from reference TRBV5-4 and TRBJ2-6): ETGVTQSPTHLIKTRGQQVTLRCSSQSGHNTVSWYQQALGQGPQFIFQYYREEENGRGNFPPRFSGLQFPNYSSELNVNALELDDSALYLCASSPGSLGGANVLTFGAGSRLTVL.

The chain couples TRBV27 to TRBJ2-7, with a weak D call TRBD2 (5 bases). This CDR3 is built from 16 residues. Germline V CDR1 and CDR2: MNHEY, SMNVEV (reference sequence). The V end was cut by 1 base, the J end by 3 bases, with 16 bases between. This CDR3 is CASSLCRGQMCYEQYF. For the CDR3, the DNA is TGTGCCAGCAGTTTATGTCGGGGTCAAATGTGCTACGAGCAGTACTTC.

A note on this clone: The junction and the germline gene differ at one end; a read error may be behind it. The rearrangement links TRBV7-7 to TRBJ2-1, with TRBD2 matching over 9 bases. Germline CDR1 SSHAT, CDR2 FNYEAQ (reference sequence). The CDR3 spans 15 residues. For the CDR3, the DNA is TGTGCTAGCAGCTTAGCGGGAGCTTCCTACAATGAGCAGTTCTTC. Translating it yields CASSLAGASYNEQFF.

The V gene is TRBV29-1, the J gene TRBJ1-1; a possible D gene is TRBD1 (6 bases). The CDR3 spans 12 residues. V was trimmed by 7 bases and J by 5 bases, leaving 14 bases between them. The V gene's germline CDR1 is SQVTM and CDR2 ANQGSEA. CDR3 sequence reads: CSGGTGRTEAFF. DNA of the CDR3: TGCAGCGGCGGTACAGGGCGGACTGAAGCTTTCTTT.

This rearrangement joins TRBV27 to TRBJ2-1; D gene unclear. This CDR3 has 13 amino acids. V lost 2 bases and J lost 6, with 8 bases in between. Per germline, CDR1 MNHEY and CDR2 SMNVEV (reference sequence). The DNA of the CDR3 is TGTGCCAGCAGTTTAGCCCGCGTCAATGAGCAGTTCTTC. Residues: CASSLARVNEQFF.

Details on this clone: This specimen includes other DNA sequences encoding the same CDR3. The chain links TRBV5-1 to TRBJ2-3; TRBD2 agrees at 8 bases. J was trimmed by 0 bases and V by 0 bases; bases with no gene match: 3. This CDR3 has 16 amino acids. Looked up from germline, CDR1 is SGHRS and CDR2 is YFSETQ. CDR3 sequence: CASSLGLALSTDTQYF. The DNA for the CDR3 is TGCGCCAGCAGCTTGGGACTAGCGCTTAGCACAGATACGCAGTATTTT. Based on the CDR3 plus reference TRBV5-1 and TRBJ2-3, the full variable domain is KAGVTQTPRYLIKTRGQQVTLSCSPISGHRSVSWYQQTPGQGLQFLFEYFSETQRNKGNFPGRFSGRQFSNSRSEMNVSTLELGDSALYLCASSLGLALSTDTQYFGPGTRLTVL.

The chain joins TRBV15 to TRBJ2-3, with D perhaps TRBD2 (5 bases). The CDR3 sequence is 16 residues long. CDR1 is LNHNV and CDR2 is YYDKDF in the germline V gene (reference sequence). Trimming pared 7 bases from V and 3 bases from J, leaving 20 bases between. For the CDR3, the DNA is TGTGCCACCAATATACGTCTAGCAGGAGTGACAGATACGCAGTATTTT. Amino acids: CATNIRLAGVTDTQYF.

The chain employs TRBV28 and TRBJ2-1; 8 bases are shared with TRBD2. Trimming at V came to 5 bases and at J to 9 bases, leaving 18 bases not matched to a gene. From germline, CDR1 is MDHEN and CDR2 SYDVKM. This CDR3 has 17 residues. CDR3 sequence (DNA): TGTGCCAGCAGTCGCCAGGACCCCCGGGGGGGTGGGGGTGAGCAGTTCTTC. Amino acids: CASSRQDPRGGGGEQFF.

The chain carries TRBV11-2 and TRBJ2-3; 9 nucleotides line up with TRBD2. The CDR3 runs to 16 residues. Germline V gives CDR1 SGHAT, CDR2 FQNNGV. V shed 4 bases and J 3 bases; nucleotides not matched to a gene: 8. The CDR3 DNA sequence: TGTGCCAGCAGCTCGGTTGCGACTAGCGGTACAGATACGCAGTATTTT. Translating gives CASSSVATSGTDTQYF. The complete variable domain, with remaining parts taken from reference TRBV11-2 and TRBJ2-3, reads EAGVAQSPRYKIIEKRQSVAFWCNPISGHATLYWYQQILGQGPKLLIQFQNNGVVDDSQLPKDRFSAERLKGVDSTLKIQPAKLEDSAVYLCASSSVATSGTDTQYFGPGTRLTVL.

The genes are TRBV7-3 and TRBJ1-2, with TRBD1 matching over 8 bases. The germline CDR1 and CDR2 sequences are SGHTA and FQGTGA. The CDR3 runs to 13 residues. Unmatched junction bases numbered 5, after V lost 5 bases and J lost 6 bases. The CDR3 coding sequence is TGTGCCAGCAGCATATCAGGGGGCGATGGCTACACCTTC. It yields the protein CASSISGGDGYTF.

This sequence joins TRBV27 and TRBJ1-2; D unresolved. The germline V and J ends were trimmed by 5 bases and 2 bases, with 9 bases remaining between them. The CDR3 runs 13 residues. The germline CDR1 and CDR2 sequences are MNHEY and SMNVEV (reference sequence). CDR3 protein: CASSSFGNYGYTF. In nucleotides, the CDR3 is TGTGCCAGCAGTAGCTTCGGGAACTATGGCTACACCTTC.

The J gene is TRBJ1-1, the V gene TRBV7-3; 9 bases map to TRBD1. CDR3 length: 15 amino acids. The trim removed 2 bases at V and 11 bases at J, leaving 12 bases unmatched. In germline, CDR1 is SGHTA, CDR2 FQGTGA. The CDR3: CASSLGTGTGYRAFF. In DNA form, the CDR3 reads TGTGCCAGCAGCTTAGGGACCGGGACAGGGTATCGGGCTTTCTTT.

The chain is built from TRBV7-2 and TRBJ2-7, with 13 bases fitting TRBD2. Germline trimming cut 3 bases from V and 3 bases from J; bases unmatched to any gene: 5. The length of the CDR3 is 16 residues. Germline CDR1 SGHTA, CDR2 FQGNSA. DNA of the CDR3: TGTGCCAGCAGCTTCCAGGGGACTAGCGGGGACTACGAGCAGTACTTC. Protein sequence: CASSFQGTSGDYEQYF.

The genes are TRBV18 and TRBJ2-7; no firm D call. CDR1 is KGHSH, CDR2 LQKENI, per germline. The CDR3 extends over 11 amino acids. V lost 3 bases and J lost 4, with 4 bases in between. Here the CDR3 reads CASSPQYEQYF. The CDR3 bases are TGTGCCAGCTCACCCCAATACGAGCAGTACTTC.

This clone was detected only once. J is TRBJ1-3 and V is TRBV9; TRBD1 might be the D (6 bases). The CDR3 is made up of 15 amino acids. V dropped 2 bases and J dropped 7 bases, with 16 bases sitting between them. CDR1 and CDR2 from the germline V gene are SGDLS and YYNGEE. CDR3 in amino acids: CASSVLSAGANTIYF. CDR3 sequence (DNA): TGTGCCAGCAGCGTCTTAAGCGCAGGGGCCAACACCATATATTTT.

The chain is built from TRBV10-3 and TRBJ1-1; maybe TRBD1 (5 bases). Germline V CDR1 and CDR2: ENHRY, SYGVKD. The V gene lost 10 bases and the J gene lost 5 bases, with 17 bases spanning the gap. The CDR3 has 13 amino acids. For the CDR3, the DNA is TGTGCCAGCGGGGCCGGGACTCAGACTGAAGCTTTCTTT. It translates to CASGAGTQTEAFF.

The CDR3 spells CASSSYSGGGLGTQYF. CDR3 DNA: TGTGCCAGCAGTTCCTATAGCGGGGGGGGGCTTGGGACCCAGTACTTC. The rearrangement joins TRBV27 to TRBJ2-5; 11 bases fit TRBD2. Germline trimming cut 4 bases from V and 7 bases from J; bases unmatched to any gene: 11. CDR1 MNHEY and CDR2 SMNVEV come from the germline V gene (reference sequence). The length of the CDR3 is 16 residues.

The chain has TRBV7-2 and TRBJ2-7; D is unclear. V lost 1 base and J 2 bases, leaving 15 bases between the germline ends. Germline V CDR1 and CDR2: SGHTA, FQGNSA. This CDR3 is built from 16 residues. The CDR3 nucleotides read TGTGCCAGCAGCTTAGTGGCTGGGTCACTAACCTACGAGCAGTACTTC. Translating gives CASSLVAGSLTYEQYF.